Listed below are T cell receptor beta chains from one sample, sequenced in a study of circulating CD8 cells and anti-PD-1 response in melanoma. TCRdb re-called the reads through MiXCR, storing one row per CDR3 protein. The table has about 610 distinct CDR3 sequences, about 4% seen once. Sequences were derived from CD8+ T cells from PBMCs, sampled at baseline or after one month of anti-PD-1 therapy (not recorded which). The receptor set was obtained from a human donor with melanoma. The CDR3 runs from the conserved cysteine through the conserved F or W. D genes are given only for firm matches. Expanded clones get a size class; other rows say once, few or many, or leave the size out.

len	v_gene	j_gene	abundance	d_gene	CDR3aa	CDR3nt
13	TRBV29-1	TRBJ2-3	large	NA	CSVFSRPGDTQYF	TGCAGCGTTTTTTCTCGGCCCGGAGATACGCAGTATTTT
17	TRBV4-2	TRBJ2-1	large	TRBD1	CASSQNPLGQGFDEQFF	TGTGCCAGCAGCCAAAACCCCCTAGGACAGGGGTTCGATGAGCAGTTCTTC
15	TRBV20-1	TRBJ2-4	NA	TRBD1	CSAKPGQGAKNIQYF	TGCAGTGCTAAACCGGGACAGGGGGCCAAAAACATTCAGTACTTC
14	TRBV19	TRBJ2-7	NA	TRBD1	CASSFDRGIGEQYF	TGTGCCAGTAGTTTTGACAGGGGAATCGGCGAGCAGTACTTC
14	TRBV20-1	TRBJ2-1	medium-sized	TRBD2	CSARLPSGYNEQFF	TGCAGTGCTAGACTGCCTAGCGGATACAATGAGCAGTTCTTC
13	TRBV19	TRBJ1-5	NA	NA	CANMLGGNQPQHF	TGTGCCAATATGTTGGGCGGTAATCAGCCCCAGCATTTT
16	TRBV28	TRBJ2-2	NA	TRBD1	CASSLPGTGDTGELFF	TGTGCCAGCAGTTTACCCGGGACAGGGGACACCGGGGAGCTGTTTTTT
17	TRBV4-2	TRBJ2-2	large	TRBD2	CASSQSLGGGYTGELFF	TGTGCCAGCAGCCAATCCCTGGGCGGGGGGTACACCGGGGAGCTGTTTTTT
13	TRBV29-1	TRBJ2-7	large	TRBD1	CSVLTGGSYGQYF	TGCAGCGTCCTAACAGGGGGCTCGTACGGGCAGTACTTC
15	TRBV4-2	TRBJ2-7	hyperexpanded	NA	CASSQGATASYEQYF	TGTGCCAGCAGCCAGGGGGCTACAGCTTCCTACGAGCAGTACTTC
14	TRBV19	TRBJ2-1	few	TRBD2	CASSNGGAYNEQFF	TGTGCCAGTAGTAACGGGGGGGCCTACAATGAGCAGTTCTTC
15	TRBV24-1	TRBJ1-2	large	NA	CATSDSDKPNYGYTF	TGTGCCACCAGTGATTCCGACAAGCCTAACTATGGCTACACCTTC